These 15 T cell receptor beta chains originate from one sample sequenced in a study of blood T cells in healthy people across ages. With a J-beta primer mix and a sample-barcoded 5' primer, a second PCR ran about 6 to 11 cycles. TCRdb used MiXCR to reprocess the 5' RACE reads, holding one entry per CDR3 protein. The sample lists about 1,400,000 distinct CDR3 sequences; approximately 59% were seen once. Material: blood. The receptors were gathered from a man between 18 and 35 years old in good health.

This clonotype came up once. The J gene is TRBJ2-5, the V gene TRBV5-1; 7 positions match TRBD2. The CDR3 totals 15 residues. Trimming took 4 bases from V and 1 from J; bases not matched to a gene: 7. In germline, CDR1 is SGHRS, CDR2 YFSETQ. The CDR3 reads CASSPIERGQETQYF. In DNA, the CDR3 is TGCGCCAGCAGCCCCATCGAGCGGGGCCAAGAGACCCAGTACTTC. Looking up the rest from reference TRBV5-1 and TRBJ2-5 gives the full variable domain: KAGVTQTPRYLIKTRGQQVTLSCSPISGHRSVSWYQQTPGQGLQFLFEYFSETQRNKGNFPGRFSGRQFSNSRSEMNVSTLELGDSALYLCASSPIERGQETQYFGPGTRLLVL.

This sequence joins TRBV7-2 and TRBJ1-5, with TRBD2 matching 8 bases. The end of the DNA fits TRBJ2-3 better, so the J call may be wrong. Germline V lookup: CDR1 SGHTA, CDR2 FQGNSA. The CDR3 covers 16 residues. The CDR3: CASSLGSGEGRGTQYF. The CDR3 DNA reads TGTGCCAGCAGCTTAGGTAGCGGGGAGGGCAGGGGTACGCAGTATTTT.

This clonotype turned up a few times. V gene TRBV4-1 combines with J gene TRBJ2-3; tentatively, D is TRBD1 (5 bases). CDR1 is MGHRA and CDR2 is YSYEKL in the germline V gene. The germline V and J ends were trimmed by 1 base and 1 base, with 6 bases remaining between them. The CDR3 runs to 14 residues. The CDR3 protein is CASSQATGTDTQYF. The DNA of the CDR3 is TGCGCCAGCAGCCAAGCGACAGGCACAGATACGCAGTATTTT.

The chain links TRBV20-1 to TRBJ2-5, with D uncertain. Germline assignment: CDR1 DFQATT and CDR2 SNEGSKA (reference sequence). This CDR3 region has 14 residues. Trimming pared 0 bases from V and 2 bases from J, leaving 10 bases between. The CDR3 DNA reads as TGCAGTGCTAGAGATGCGGCGGTTCAAGAGACCCAGTACTTC. Protein: CSARDAAVQETQYF.

This sequence joins TRBV7-2 and TRBJ2-3, with TRBD2 identical over 10 bases. The CDR3 spans 16 residues. Germline CDR1 is SGHTA and CDR2 is FQGNSA. J was trimmed by 3 bases and V by 0 bases; bases with no gene match: 3. The CDR3 nucleotides read TGTGCCAGCAGCTTAGCCGCTAGCGGGGGAACAGATACGCAGTATTTT. Its translation: CASSLAASGGTDTQYF. The variable domain in full, completed from reference TRBV7-2 and TRBJ2-3, reads GAGVSQSPSNKVTEKGKDVELRCDPISGHTALYWYRQSLGQGLEFLIYFQGNSAPDKSGLPSDRFSAERTGGSVSTLTIQRTQQEDSAVYLCASSLAASGGTDTQYFGPGTRLTVL.

This clonotype was observed a single time. J is TRBJ2-3 and V is TRBV12-3 or TRBV12-4; D may be TRBD1 (6 bases). Trimming stripped 6 bases from V and 4 bases from J, with 14 bases between. This CDR3 has 14 residues. CDR3 region: CASSGDMGADTQYF. The CDR3 region has the DNA TGTGCCAGCAGCGGGGACATGGGGGCAGATACGCAGTATTTT.

The gene calls are TRBV2 and TRBJ2-1; 8 bases line up with TRBD1. The CDR3 extends over 14 amino acids. Germline V lookup: CDR1 SNHLY, CDR2 FYNNEI. The V gene end was trimmed by 11 bases and the J gene end by 1 base; junction bases not matched to a gene: 7. The CDR3 protein is CAARRGQSYNEQFF. The CDR3 DNA reads as TGTGCCGCCCGCAGGGGGCAGTCCTACAATGAGCAGTTCTTC.

The rearrangement uses TRBV10-2 and TRBJ1-2; a weak D match, TRBD1 (6 bases). The V end was cut by 0 bases, the J end by 4 bases, with 12 bases between. The CDR3 spans 15 residues. Per the germline V gene, CDR1 is WSHSY and CDR2 is SAAADI. This chain's CDR3 is CASSESVDRSYGYTF. The DNA for the CDR3 is TGCGCCAGCAGTGAGTCCGTCGACAGGAGCTATGGCTACACCTTC.

The chain links TRBV5-1 to TRBJ2-3; TRBD1 agrees at 9 bases. The length of the CDR3 is 14 residues. The V and J ends lost 7 bases and 4 bases, in that order; junction bases with no gene match: 7. Germline CDR1 and CDR2: SGHRS and YFSETQ. The CDR3 region has the DNA TGCGCCAGCGCGGGACAGGGCGTCCCAGATACGCAGTATTTT. Amino acids: CASAGQGVPDTQYF.

The rearrangement joins TRBV4-1 to TRBJ2-7; TRBD2 agrees at 8 bases. CDR1 is MGHRA, CDR2 YSYEKL, per germline. V shed 4 bases, J shed 6 bases, and the junction held 11 bases outside the gene matches. This CDR3 is built from 15 residues. The chain's CDR3 is CASSPRGGRTPEQYF. The CDR3 bases are TGCGCCAGCAGCCCCCGGGGGGGGAGAACACCCGAGCAGTACTTC.

The chain links TRBV6-2 or TRBV6-3 to TRBJ2-7, with TRBD1 as a possible D gene (6 bases). Trimming removed 2 bases at V and 0 bases at J, with 14 bases between. The CDR3 is 16 amino acids. Germline-derived CDR1 and CDR2 are MNHEY and SVGEGT. The CDR3 bases are TGTGCCAGCAGTTACGCCGGGACACTGGCCTCCTACGAGCAGTACTTC. This gives the protein CASSYAGTLASYEQYF.

V gene TRBV4-3 combines with J gene TRBJ1-1, with 8 bases lining up with TRBD1. The CDR3 totals 14 residues. V was clipped by 4 bases and J by 6 bases; unmatched bases: 7. From germline, CDR1 is LGHNA and CDR2 YSLEER. The CDR3 is CASSLFHRGAEAFF. CDR3 sequence (DNA): TGCGCCAGCAGCCTATTCCACAGGGGGGCTGAAGCTTTCTTT.

The chain recombines TRBV5-1 with TRBJ2-5, with 8 bases lining up with TRBD1. There are 15 residues in the CDR3. V lost 3 bases, J lost 3 bases, and 7 bases stayed unmatched. Germline V gene sequence: CDR1 SGHRS, CDR2 YFSETQ. The CDR3 DNA is TGCGCCAGCAGCTCGGACAGGGTGTACGAAGAGACCCAGTACTTC. This encodes CASSSDRVYEETQYF.

This sequence joins TRBV27 and TRBJ2-7; unclear D gene. The germline gives CDR1 MNHEY, CDR2 SMNVEV (reference sequence). V lost 6 bases and J lost 4, with 19 bases in between. The CDR3 is 15 residues long. The CDR3 loop reads CASRITGWGDYEQYF. The CDR3 DNA reads as TGTGCCAGCAGAATAACCGGTTGGGGTGATTACGAGCAGTACTTC.

This clonotype was recorded many times. The chain couples TRBV4-2 to TRBJ2-7; D perhaps matches TRBD1 (6 bases). The V gene's germline CDR1 is LGHNA and CDR2 YNFKEQ. V lost 1 base and J lost 0, with 10 bases in between. This CDR3 is built from 15 residues. The chain's CDR3 is CASSQGTASSYEQYF. For the CDR3, the DNA is TGTGCCAGCAGCCAAGGGACAGCGAGCTCCTACGAGCAGTACTTC.